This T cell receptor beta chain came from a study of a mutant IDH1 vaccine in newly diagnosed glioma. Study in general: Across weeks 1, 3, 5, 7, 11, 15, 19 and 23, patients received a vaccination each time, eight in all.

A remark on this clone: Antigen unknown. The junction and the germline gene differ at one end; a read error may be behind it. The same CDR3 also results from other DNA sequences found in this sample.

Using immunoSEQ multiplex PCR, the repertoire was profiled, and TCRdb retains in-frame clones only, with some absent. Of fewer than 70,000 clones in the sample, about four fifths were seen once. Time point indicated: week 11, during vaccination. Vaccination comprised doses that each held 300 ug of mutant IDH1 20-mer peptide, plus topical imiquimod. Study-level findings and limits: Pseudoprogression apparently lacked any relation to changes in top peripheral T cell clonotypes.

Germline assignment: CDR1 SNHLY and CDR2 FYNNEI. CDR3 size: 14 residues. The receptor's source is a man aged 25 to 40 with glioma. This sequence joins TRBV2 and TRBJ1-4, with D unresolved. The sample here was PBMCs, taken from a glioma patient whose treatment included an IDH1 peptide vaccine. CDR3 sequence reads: CASSVDSTNEKLFF. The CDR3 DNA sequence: TGCGCCAGCAGTGTCGACTCAACTAATGAAAAACTGTTTTTT.